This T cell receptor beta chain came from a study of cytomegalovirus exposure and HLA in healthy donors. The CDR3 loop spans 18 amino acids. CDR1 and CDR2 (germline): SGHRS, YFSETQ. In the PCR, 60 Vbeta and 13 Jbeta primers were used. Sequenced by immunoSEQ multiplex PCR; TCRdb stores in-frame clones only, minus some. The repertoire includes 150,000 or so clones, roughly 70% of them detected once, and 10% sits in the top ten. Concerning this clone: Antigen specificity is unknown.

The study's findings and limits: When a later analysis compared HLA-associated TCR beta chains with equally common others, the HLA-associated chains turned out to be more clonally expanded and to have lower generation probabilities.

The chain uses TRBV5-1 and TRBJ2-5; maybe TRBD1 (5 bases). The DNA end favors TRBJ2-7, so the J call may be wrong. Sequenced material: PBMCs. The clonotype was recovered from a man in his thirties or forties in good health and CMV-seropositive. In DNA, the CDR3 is TGCGCCAGCAGCTTGGCCTTCTACCGAGGACAAACAGCCTACGAGCAGTACTTC. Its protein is CASSLAFYRGQTAYEQYF.